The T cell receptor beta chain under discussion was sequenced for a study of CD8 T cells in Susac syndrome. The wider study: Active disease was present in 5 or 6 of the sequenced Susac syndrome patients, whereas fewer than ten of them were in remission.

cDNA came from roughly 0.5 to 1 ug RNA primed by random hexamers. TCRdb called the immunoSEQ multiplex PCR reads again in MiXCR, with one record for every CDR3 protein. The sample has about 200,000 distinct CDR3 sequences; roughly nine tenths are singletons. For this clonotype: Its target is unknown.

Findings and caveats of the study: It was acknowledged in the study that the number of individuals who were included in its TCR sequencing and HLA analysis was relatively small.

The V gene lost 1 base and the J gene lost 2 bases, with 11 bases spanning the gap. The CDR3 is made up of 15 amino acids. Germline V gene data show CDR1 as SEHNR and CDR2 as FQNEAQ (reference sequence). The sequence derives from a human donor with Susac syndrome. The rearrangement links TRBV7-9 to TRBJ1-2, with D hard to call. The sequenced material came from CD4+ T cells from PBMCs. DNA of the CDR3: TGTGCCAGCAGCTTAGAAGCCGGACTAAACTATGGCTACACCTTC. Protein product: CASSLEAGLNYGYTF.